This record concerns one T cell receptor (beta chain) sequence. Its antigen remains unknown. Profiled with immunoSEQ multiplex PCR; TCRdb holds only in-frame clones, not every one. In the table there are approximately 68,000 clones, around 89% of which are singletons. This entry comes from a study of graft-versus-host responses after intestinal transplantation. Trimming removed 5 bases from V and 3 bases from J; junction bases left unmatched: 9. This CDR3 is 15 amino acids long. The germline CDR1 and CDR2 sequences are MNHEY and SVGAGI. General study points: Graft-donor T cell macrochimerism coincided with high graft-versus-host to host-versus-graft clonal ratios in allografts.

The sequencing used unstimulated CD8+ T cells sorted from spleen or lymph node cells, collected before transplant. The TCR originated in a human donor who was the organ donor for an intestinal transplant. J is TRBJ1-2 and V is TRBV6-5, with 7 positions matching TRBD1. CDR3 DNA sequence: TGTGCCAGCAGTGCCCCCGGGACAGATGACTATGGCTACACCTTC. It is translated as CASSAPGTDDYGYTF.